This paragraph reports one T cell receptor (beta chain). What it recognizes is unknown. This entry is derived from a study of graft-versus-host responses after intestinal transplantation. Study overall: Induction with anti-thymocyte globulin, then tacrolimus and steroids for three to four years, was given to all recipients. Study observations and caveats: Declines in HvG clones occurring early post-transplant were associated with peak circulating GvH clone levels. The authors found GvH clones in recipient marrow, some appearing first in ileum or blood.

Profiling relied on immunoSEQ multiplex PCR, and the TCRdb table lists in-frame clones only, not all of them. The sample contains 71,000 or so clones, 90% of which appear only once. Germline V gene data show CDR1 as LNHDA and CDR2 as SQIVND (reference sequence). V was cut by 3 bases and J by 4 bases, with 5 bases left in between. The CDR3 is 12 amino acids. The chain uses TRBV19 and TRBJ2-3; D uncertain. The TCR originated in a human donor who received an intestinal transplant. Sequencing used unstimulated CD8+ T cells sorted from spleen or lymph node cells, obtained before intestinal transplant. CDR3 DNA: TGTGCCAGTAGTATTACGGCAGATACGCAGTATTTT. Amino acids: CASSITADTQYF.